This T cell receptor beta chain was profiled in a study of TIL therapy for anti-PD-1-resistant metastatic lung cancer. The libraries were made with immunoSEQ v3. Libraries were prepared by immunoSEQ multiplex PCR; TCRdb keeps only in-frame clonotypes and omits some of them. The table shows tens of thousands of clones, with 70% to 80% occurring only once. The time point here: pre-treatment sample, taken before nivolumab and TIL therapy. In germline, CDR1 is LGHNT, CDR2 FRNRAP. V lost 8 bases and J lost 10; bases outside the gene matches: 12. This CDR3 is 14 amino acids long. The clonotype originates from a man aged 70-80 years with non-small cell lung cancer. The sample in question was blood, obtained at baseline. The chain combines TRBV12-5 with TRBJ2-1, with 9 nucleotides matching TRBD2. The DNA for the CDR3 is TGTGCTAGTTCCTCTAGCGGGACGACGGGAGAGCAGTTCTTC. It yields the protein CASSSSGTTGEQFF.